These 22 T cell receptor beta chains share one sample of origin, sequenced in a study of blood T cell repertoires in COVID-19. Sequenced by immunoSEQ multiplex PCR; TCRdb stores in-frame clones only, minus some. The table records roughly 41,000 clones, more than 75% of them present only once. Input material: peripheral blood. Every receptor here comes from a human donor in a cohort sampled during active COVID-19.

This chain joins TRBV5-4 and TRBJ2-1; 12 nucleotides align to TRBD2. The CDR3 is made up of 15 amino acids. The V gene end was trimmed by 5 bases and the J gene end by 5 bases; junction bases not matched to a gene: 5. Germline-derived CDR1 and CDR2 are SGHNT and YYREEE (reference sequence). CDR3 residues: CASRPGLAGNNEQFF. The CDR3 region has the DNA TGTGCCAGCAGACCGGGACTAGCGGGTAACAATGAGCAGTTCTTC.

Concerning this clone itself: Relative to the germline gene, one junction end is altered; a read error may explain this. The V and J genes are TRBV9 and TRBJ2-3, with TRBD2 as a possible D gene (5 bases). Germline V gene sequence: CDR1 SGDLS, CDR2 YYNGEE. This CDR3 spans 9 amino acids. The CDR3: CASSRSEVF. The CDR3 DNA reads TGTGCCAGCAGCCGTTCGGAGGTCTTT.

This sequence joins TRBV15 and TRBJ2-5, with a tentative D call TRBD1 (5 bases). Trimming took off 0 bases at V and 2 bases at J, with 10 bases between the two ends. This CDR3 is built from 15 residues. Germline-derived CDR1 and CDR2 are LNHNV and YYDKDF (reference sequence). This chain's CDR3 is CATSRDPGPQETQYF. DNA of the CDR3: TGTGCCACCAGCAGAGATCCAGGGCCACAAGAGACCCAGTACTTC.

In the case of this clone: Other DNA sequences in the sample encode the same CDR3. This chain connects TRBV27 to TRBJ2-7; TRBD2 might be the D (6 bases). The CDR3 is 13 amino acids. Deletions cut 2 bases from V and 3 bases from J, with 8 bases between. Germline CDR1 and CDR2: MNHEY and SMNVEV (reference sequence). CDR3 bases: TGTGCCAGCAGTTTAGCGGGAAGCTACGAGCAGTACTTC. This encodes CASSLAGSYEQYF.

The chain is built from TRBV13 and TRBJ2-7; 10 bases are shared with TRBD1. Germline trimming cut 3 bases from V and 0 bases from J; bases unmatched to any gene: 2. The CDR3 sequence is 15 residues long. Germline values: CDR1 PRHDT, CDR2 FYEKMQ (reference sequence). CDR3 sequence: CASSLWTGGSYEQYF. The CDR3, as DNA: TGTGCCAGCAGCTTGTGGACAGGGGGCTCCTACGAGCAGTACTTC.

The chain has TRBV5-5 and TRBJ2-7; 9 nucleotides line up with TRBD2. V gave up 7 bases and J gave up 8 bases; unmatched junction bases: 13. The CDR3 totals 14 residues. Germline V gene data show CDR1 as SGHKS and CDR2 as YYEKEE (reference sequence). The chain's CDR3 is CASGLGSGSFKQYF. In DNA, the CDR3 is TGTGCCAGCGGTTTGGGTAGCGGGAGTTTCAAGCAGTACTTC.

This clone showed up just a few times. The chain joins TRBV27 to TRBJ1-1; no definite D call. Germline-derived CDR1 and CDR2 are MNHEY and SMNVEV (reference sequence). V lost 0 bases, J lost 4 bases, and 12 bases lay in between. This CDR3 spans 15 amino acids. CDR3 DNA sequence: TGTGCCAGCAGTTTATCGGGAGACGGCTTCACTGAAGCTTTCTTT. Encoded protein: CASSLSGDGFTEAFF.

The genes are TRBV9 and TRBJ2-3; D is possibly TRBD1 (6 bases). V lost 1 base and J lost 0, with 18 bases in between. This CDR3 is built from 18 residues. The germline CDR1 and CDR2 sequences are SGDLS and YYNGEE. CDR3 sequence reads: CASSVPSTGLTSTDTQYF. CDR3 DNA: TGTGCCAGCAGCGTACCCTCTACAGGGTTAACTAGCACAGATACGCAGTATTTT.

The CDR3 loop reads CASSQEGKGGSNTGELFF. As DNA, the CDR3 is TGTGCCAGCAGCCAAGAGGGGAAGGGCGGGTCGAACACCGGGGAGCTGTTTTTT. The V gene is TRBV4-2, the J gene TRBJ2-2, with D perhaps TRBD2 (5 bases). The CDR3 contains 18 residues. Per germline, CDR1 LGHNA and CDR2 YNFKEQ. V dropped 0 bases and J dropped 0 bases, with 14 bases sitting between them.

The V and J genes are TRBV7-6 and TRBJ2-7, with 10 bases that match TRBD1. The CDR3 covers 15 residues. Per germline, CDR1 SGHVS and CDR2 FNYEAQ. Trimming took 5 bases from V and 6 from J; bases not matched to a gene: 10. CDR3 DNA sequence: TGTGCCAGCAGCCCGACCGGGACAGGGGTCTTCGAGCAGTACTTC. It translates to CASSPTGTGVFEQYF.

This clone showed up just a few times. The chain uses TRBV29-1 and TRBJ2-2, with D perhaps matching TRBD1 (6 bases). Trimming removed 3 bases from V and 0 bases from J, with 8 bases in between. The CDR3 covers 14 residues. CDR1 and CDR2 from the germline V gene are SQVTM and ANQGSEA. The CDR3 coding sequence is TGCAGCGTTGAGCGGACAGCGAACACCGGGGAGCTGTTTTTT. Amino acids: CSVERTANTGELFF.

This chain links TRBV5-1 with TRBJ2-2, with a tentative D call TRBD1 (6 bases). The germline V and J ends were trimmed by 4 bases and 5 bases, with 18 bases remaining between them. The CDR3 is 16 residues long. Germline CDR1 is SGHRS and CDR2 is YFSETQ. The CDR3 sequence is CASSLFRQGKTGELFF. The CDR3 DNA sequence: TGCGCCAGCAGCCTTTTTAGGCAGGGGAAAACCGGGGAGCTGTTTTTT.

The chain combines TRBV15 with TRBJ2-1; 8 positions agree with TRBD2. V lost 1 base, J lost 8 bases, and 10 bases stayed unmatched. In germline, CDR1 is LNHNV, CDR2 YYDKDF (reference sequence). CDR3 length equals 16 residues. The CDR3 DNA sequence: TGTGCCACCAGCAGAGGTACGACTAGCGTGGTCGATGAGCAGTTCTTC. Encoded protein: CATSRGTTSVVDEQFF.

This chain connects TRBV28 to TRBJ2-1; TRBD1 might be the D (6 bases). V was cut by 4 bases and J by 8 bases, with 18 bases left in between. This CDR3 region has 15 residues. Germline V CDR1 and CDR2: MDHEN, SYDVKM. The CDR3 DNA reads TGTGCCAGCAGTTATATGGGGGCCGGTTATCATGAGCAGTTCTTC. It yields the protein CASSYMGAGYHEQFF.

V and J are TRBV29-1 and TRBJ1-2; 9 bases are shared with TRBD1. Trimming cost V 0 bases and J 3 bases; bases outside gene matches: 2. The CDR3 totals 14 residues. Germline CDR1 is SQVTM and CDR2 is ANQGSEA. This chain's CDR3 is CSVEDWTGDYGYTF. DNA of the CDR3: TGCAGCGTTGAAGACTGGACAGGGGACTATGGCTACACCTTC.

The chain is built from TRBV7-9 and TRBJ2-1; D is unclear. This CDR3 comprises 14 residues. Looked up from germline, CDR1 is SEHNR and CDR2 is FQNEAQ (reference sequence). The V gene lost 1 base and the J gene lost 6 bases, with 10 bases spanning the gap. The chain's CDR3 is CASSLVVASNEQFF. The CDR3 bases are TGTGCCAGCAGCTTAGTCGTAGCTTCCAATGAGCAGTTCTTC. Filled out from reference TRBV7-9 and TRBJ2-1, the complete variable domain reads DTGVSQNPRHKITKRGQNVTFRCDPISEHNRLYWYRQTLGQGPEFLTYFQNEAQLEKSRLLSDRFSAERPKGSFSTLEIQRTEQGDSAMYLCASSLVVASNEQFFGPGTRLTVL.

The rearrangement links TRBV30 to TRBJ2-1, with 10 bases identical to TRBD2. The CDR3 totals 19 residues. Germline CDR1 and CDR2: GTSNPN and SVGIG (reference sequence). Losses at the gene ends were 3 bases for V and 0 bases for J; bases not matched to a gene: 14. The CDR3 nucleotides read TGTGCCTGGAGCGACGGGGAACTAGCGGGATCCCGCTCCTACAATGAGCAGTTCTTC. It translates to CAWSDGELAGSRSYNEQFF.

The CDR3 DNA reads as TGTGCCAGCAGCCTCCGGACAGCTAACACTGAAGCTTTCTTT. It is translated as CASSLRTANTEAFF. The chain recombines TRBV5-5 with TRBJ1-1, with D possibly TRBD1 on 6 matching bases. The V end was cut by 4 bases, the J end by 2 bases, with 12 bases between. Germline CDR1 reads SGHKS; CDR2 reads YYEKEE (reference sequence). The CDR3 totals 14 residues.

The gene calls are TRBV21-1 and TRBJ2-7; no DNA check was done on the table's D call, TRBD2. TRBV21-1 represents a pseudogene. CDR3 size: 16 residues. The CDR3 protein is CASSTPQGGRGCEQYF. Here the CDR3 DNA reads TGTGCCAGCAGCACCCCTCAAGGAGGTAGAGGGTGCGAGCAGTACTTC.

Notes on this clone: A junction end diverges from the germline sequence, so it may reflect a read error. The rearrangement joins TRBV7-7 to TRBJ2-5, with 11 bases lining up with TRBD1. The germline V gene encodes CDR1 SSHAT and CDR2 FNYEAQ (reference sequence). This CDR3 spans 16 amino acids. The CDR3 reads CASSLASGTGGETQYF. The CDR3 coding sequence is TGTGCTAGCAGCTTAGCCTCCGGGACAGGGGGGGAGACCCAGTACTTC.

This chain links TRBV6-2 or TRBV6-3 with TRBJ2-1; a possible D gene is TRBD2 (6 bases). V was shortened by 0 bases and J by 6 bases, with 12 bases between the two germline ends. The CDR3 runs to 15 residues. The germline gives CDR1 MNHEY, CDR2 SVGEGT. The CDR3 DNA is TGTGCCAGCAGTTACTCACCGGCGGGAAGCAATGAGCAGTTCTTC. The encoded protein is CASSYSPAGSNEQFF.

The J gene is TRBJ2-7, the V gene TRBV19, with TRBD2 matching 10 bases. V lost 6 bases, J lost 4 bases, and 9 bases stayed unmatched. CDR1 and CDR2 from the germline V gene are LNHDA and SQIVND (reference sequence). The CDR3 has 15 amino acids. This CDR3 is CASSLGLADIYEQYF. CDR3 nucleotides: TGTGCCAGTAGCCTAGGACTAGCGGACATATACGAGCAGTACTTC.